Listed below are T cell receptor beta chains from one sample, sequenced in a study of cytomegalovirus exposure and HLA in healthy donors. Measured with immunoSEQ multiplex PCR; TCRdb has only the in-frame clones, and not every one. The table lists 200,000 to 250,000 clones. The sequencing sample was made of PBMCs. The receptors were sampled from a girl aged 2-10 years in good health and CMV-seropositive. CDR3s include the opening cysteine and the closing phenylalanine or tryptophan. D genes are given only for firm matches.

>TRBJ1-1|TRBV5-1|TRBD1|14
TGCGCCAGCAGCTCGGGACAGGGGGCCACTGAAGCTTTCTTT
CASSSGQGATEAFF
>TRBJ2-5|TRBV5-1|TRBD1|13
TGCGCCAGCGGTTACAGGGGGCAGGAGACCCAGTACTTC
CASGYRGQETQYF
>TRBJ2-3|TRBV5-4|.|13
TGTGCCAGCAGCCAGGGCCACACAGATACGCAGTATTTT
CASSQGHTDTQYF
>TRBJ1-5|TRBV4-1|.|13
TGCGCCAGCAGCCAAGGTCTCGATCAGCCCCAGCATTTT
CASSQGLDQPQHF
>TRBJ2-7|TRBV6-5|TRBD1|15
TGTGCCAGCAGTTACTCCGGGACAGGCTCCTACGAGCAGTACTTC
CASSYSGTGSYEQYF
>TRBJ2-5|TRBV7-9|TRBD1|13
TGTGCCAGCAGCGTTGGGACAGCTGGGACCCAGTACTTC
CASSVGTAGTQYF
>TRBJ1-1|TRBV5-8|TRBD1|14
TGTGCTGACAGGGGACTTGAAATGAACACTGAAGCTTTCTTT
CADRGLEMNTEAFF
>TRBJ2-3|TRBV28|.|15
TGTGCCAGCAGTTTAAGGCAGACTAGCACAGATACGCAGTATTTT
CASSLRQTSTDTQYF
>TRBJ2-3|TRBV5-1|TRBD2|17
TGCGCCAGCAGAACTAGCGCCCACCGTCCGGGCACAGATACGCAGTATTTT
CASRTSAHRPGTDTQYF
>TRBJ2-7|TRBV6-1|.|12
TGTGCCAGCTGTTTACAGTCCTACGAGCAGTACTTC
CASCLQSYEQYF
>TRBJ2-2|TRBV5-1|TRBD1|16
TGCGCCAGCAGCCCCCGGGACAGGGGAGGAACCGGGGAGCTGTTTTTT
CASSPRDRGGTGELFF
>TRBJ2-7|TRBV28|.|13
TGTGCCAGCACCCTGACGGGAGTCTACGAGCAGTACTTC
CASTLTGVYEQYF
>TRBJ2-5|TRBV5-1|TRBD2|15
TGCGCCAGCAGCTTGGGAGCGGGACCGCAAGAGACCCAGTACTTC
CASSLGAGPQETQYF
>TRBJ1-1|TRBV7-9|TRBD1|14
TGTGCCAGCAGCCCGACAGGGGGTGACACTGAAGCTTTCTTT
CASSPTGGDTEAFF